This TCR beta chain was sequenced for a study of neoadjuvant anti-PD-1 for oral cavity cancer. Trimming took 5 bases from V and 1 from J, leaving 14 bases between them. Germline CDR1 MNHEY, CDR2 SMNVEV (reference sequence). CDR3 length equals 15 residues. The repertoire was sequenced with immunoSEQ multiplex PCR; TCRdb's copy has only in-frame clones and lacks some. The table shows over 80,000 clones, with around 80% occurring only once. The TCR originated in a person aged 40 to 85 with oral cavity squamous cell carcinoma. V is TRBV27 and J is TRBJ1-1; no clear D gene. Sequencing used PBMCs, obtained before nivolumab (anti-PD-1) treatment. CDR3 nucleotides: TGTGCCAGCAGTGTGACGGGATCAGGGAACACTGAAGCTTTCTTT. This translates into CASSVTGSGNTEAFF.